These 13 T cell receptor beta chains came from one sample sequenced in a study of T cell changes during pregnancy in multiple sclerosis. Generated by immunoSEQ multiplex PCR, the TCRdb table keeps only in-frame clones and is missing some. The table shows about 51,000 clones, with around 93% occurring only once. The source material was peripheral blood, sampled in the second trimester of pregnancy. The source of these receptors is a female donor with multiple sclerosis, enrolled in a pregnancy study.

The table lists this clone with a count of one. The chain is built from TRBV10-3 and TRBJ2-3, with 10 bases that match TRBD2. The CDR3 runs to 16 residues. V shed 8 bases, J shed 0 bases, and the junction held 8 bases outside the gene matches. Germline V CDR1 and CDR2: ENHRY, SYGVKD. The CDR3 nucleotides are TGTGCCATCGGGACTAGCGTGAAGACTAGCACAGATACGCAGTATTTT. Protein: CAIGTSVKTSTDTQYF.

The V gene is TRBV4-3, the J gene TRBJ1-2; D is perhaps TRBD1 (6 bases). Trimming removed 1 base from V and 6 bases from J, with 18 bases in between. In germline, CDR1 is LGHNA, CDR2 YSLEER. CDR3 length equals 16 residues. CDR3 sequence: CASSQGLRAGDDGYTF. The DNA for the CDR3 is TGCGCCAGCAGCCAAGGGTTACGGGCAGGGGACGATGGCTACACCTTC.

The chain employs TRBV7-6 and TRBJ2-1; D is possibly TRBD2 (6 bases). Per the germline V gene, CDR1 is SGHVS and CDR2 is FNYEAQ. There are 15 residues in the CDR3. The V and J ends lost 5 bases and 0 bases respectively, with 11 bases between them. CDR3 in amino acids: CASSTQAGSYNEQFF. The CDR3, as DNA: TGTGCCAGCAGCACCCAAGCGGGCTCCTACAATGAGCAGTTCTTC.

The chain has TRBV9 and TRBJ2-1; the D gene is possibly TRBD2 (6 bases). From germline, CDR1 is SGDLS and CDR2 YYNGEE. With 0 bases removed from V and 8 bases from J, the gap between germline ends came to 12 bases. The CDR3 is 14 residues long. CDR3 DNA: TGTGCCAGCAGCGTAGGGGGGGTTTTGGATGAGCAGTTCTTC. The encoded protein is CASSVGGVLDEQFF.

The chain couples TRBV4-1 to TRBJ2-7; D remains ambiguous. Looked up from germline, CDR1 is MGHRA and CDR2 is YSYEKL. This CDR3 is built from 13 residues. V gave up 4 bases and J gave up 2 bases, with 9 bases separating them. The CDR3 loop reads CASSLDNTYEQYF. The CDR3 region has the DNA TGCGCCAGCAGCCTTGACAATACCTACGAGCAGTACTTC.

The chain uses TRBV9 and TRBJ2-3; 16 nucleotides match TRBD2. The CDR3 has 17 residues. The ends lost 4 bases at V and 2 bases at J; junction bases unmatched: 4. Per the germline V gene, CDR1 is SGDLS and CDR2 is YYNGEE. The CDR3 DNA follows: TGTGCCAGCAGCCTTGGGACTAGCGGGAGGGTCACAGATACGCAGTATTTT. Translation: CASSLGTSGRVTDTQYF.

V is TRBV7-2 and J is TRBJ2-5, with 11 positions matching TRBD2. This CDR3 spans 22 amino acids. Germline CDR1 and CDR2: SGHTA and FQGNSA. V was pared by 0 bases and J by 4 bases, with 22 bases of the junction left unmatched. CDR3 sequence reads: CASSLAQLARGLAGGPTETQYF. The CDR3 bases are TGTGCCAGCAGCTTAGCGCAGTTGGCACGGGGATTAGCGGGAGGGCCTACAGAGACCCAGTACTTC.

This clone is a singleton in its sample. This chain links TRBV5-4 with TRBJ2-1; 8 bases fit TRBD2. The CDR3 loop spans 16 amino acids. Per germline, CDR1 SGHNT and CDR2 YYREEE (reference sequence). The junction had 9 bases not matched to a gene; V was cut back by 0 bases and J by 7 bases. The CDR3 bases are TGTGCCAGCAGCTTGGCGTCGGGAGGGCTATGGAATGAGCAGTTCTTC. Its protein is CASSLASGGLWNEQFF.

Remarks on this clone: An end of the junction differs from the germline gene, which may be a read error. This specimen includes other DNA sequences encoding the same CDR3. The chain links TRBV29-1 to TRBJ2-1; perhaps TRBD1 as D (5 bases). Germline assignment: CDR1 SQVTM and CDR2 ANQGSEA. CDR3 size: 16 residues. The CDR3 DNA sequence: TGCAGCGCCCTCCCATTTATAGAAGCCTCGGACAATGAACAGTTCTTC. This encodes CSALPFIEASDNEQFF.

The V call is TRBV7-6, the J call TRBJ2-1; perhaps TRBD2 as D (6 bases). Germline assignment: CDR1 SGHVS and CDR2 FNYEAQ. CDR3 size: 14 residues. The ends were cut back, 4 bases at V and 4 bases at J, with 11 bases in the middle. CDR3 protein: CASSSPGSYNEQFF. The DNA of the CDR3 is TGTGCCAGCAGCTCCCCCGGGAGTTACAATGAGCAGTTCTTC.

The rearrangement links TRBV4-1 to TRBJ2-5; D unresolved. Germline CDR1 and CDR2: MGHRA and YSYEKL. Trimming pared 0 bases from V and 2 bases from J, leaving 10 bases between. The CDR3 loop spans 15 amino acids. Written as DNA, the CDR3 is TGCGCCAGCAGCCAAGATCTTACTCTACAAGAGACCCAGTACTTC. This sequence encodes CASSQDLTLQETQYF.

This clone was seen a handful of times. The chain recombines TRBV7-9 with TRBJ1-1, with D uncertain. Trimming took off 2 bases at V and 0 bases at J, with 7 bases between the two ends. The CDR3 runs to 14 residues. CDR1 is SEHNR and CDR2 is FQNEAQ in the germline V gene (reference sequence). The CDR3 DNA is TGTGCCAGCAGCTTACCTCTACTGAACACTGAAGCTTTCTTT. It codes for CASSLPLLNTEAFF.

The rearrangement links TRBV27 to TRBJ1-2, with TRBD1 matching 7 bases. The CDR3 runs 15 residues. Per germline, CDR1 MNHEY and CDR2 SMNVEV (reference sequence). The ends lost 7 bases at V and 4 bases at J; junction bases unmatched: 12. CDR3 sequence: CASTKTGANGYGYTF. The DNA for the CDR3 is TGTGCCAGCACCAAAACAGGGGCAAACGGCTATGGCTACACCTTC.